This TCR beta chain was identified during a study of blood T cells in healthy people across ages. On this clonotype itself: Antigen specificity is unknown.

Sample-barcoded 5' priming and a J-beta primer mix drove a second PCR of 7 to 11 cycles. TCRdb used MiXCR to reprocess the 5' RACE reads, holding one entry per CDR3 protein. The sample contains about 640,000 distinct CDR3 sequences, 58% of which appear only once. Overall study findings and caveats: In older individuals, TCR beta diversity per million T cells was lower, falling roughly linearly with age.

With 3 bases removed from V and 2 bases from J, the gap between germline ends came to 11 bases. The CDR3 runs 14 residues. CDR1 is LGHDT and CDR2 is YNNKEL in the germline V gene (reference sequence). The chain uses TRBV3-1 and TRBJ2-7, with D unresolved. The sequencing input was blood. This receptor was identified in a man aged 55 to 70 in good health. The chain's CDR3 is CASSHDGSTYEQYF. As DNA, the CDR3 is TGTGCCAGCAGCCACGATGGCTCCACCTACGAGCAGTACTTC.